Detailed here is one T cell receptor (beta chain). The antigen is unknown. The length of the CDR3 is 17 residues. The study reverse transcribed the entire isolated RNA, so it sequenced expressed TCRB transcripts. Profiling relied on immunoSEQ multiplex PCR, and the TCRdb table lists in-frame clones only, not all of them. The data contain about 930,000 clones, roughly 15% of them seen just once; the ten biggest clones take up 0.023%. The data belong to a study of beta chain features in type 1 diabetes. Study conclusions and caveats: Lower insertion and higher deletion counts appeared at VDJ junctions in type 1 diabetes patients.

Sequencing input: naive CD4+ T cells from blood. This chain connects TRBV1 to TRBJ2-1; TRBD2, the table's D call, was not compared with the DNA. TRBV1 is shown as a pseudogene. The sequence came from a woman younger than 30 in good health. The CDR3 is CTSSQSIGSGSYNEQFF. DNA of the CDR3: TGCACCAGCAGCCAATCGATCGGTTCCGGGTCCTACAATGAGCAGTTCTTC.